These 23 T cell receptor beta chains were sequenced from one sample in a study of Tregs in tolerant kidney transplant recipients. Clones were sequenced by immunoSEQ multiplex PCR, and TCRdb holds only the in-frame ones, with some missing. The sample carries 62,000 or so clones, 98% recorded once. The sample consisted of Tregs from blood, taken before the transplant. The receptors were sampled from a human donor who received a combined kidney and bone marrow transplant.

This clone is a singleton in its sample. The rearrangement uses TRBV9 and TRBJ1-2, with a possible D match to TRBD1 (5 bases). The V gene lost 0 bases and the J gene lost 6 bases, with 24 bases spanning the gap. The CDR3 runs 18 residues. From germline, CDR1 is SGDLS and CDR2 YYNGEE. This CDR3 reads CASSVEGALGLVRDGYTF. The CDR3, as DNA: TGTGCCAGCAGCGTAGAAGGGGCGCTGGGTCTCGTTCGCGATGGCTACACCTTC.

The rearrangement links TRBV27 to TRBJ2-6; D perhaps matches TRBD2 (5 bases). Germline CDR1 MNHEY, CDR2 SMNVEV (reference sequence). The CDR3 has 15 amino acids. Between the trimmed V and J ends, which lost 0 bases and 4 bases, there was a span of 7 bases. DNA for the CDR3: TGTGCCAGCAGTTTATCAGGGAGAGGGGCCAACGTCCTGACTTTC. Amino acids: CASSLSGRGANVLTF.

Only a few counts were recorded for this clone. The chain carries TRBV2 and TRBJ1-5; 8 bases line up with TRBD1. V trimming: 6 bases; J trimming: 4 bases; junction bases outside the gene matches: 11. Germline lookup yields CDR1 SNHLY and CDR2 FYNNEI. The CDR3 consists of 16 residues. In DNA, the CDR3 is TGTGCCAGCAGGGTAGACAGGGGATGGGGAAATCAGCCCCAGCATTTT. Its translation: CASRVDRGWGNQPQHF.

This chain joins TRBV5-1 and TRBJ2-5, with TRBD1 identical over 11 bases. The CDR3 contains 16 residues. Trimming at V came to 0 bases and at J to 5 bases, leaving 6 bases not matched to a gene. Germline loops: CDR1 SGHRS, CDR2 YFSETQ. The CDR3 region has the DNA TGCGCCAGCAGCTTGGGCGGACAGGGGGCAGGGGAGACCCAGTACTTC. Its protein product is CASSLGGQGAGETQYF.

The V call is TRBV9, the J call TRBJ2-3; D is perhaps TRBD2 (6 bases). The CDR3 contains 16 residues. Germline CDR1 SGDLS, CDR2 YYNGEE. Trimming removed 4 bases at V and 0 bases at J, with 15 bases between. CDR3 protein: CASSLRRGRSTDTQYF. In nucleotides, the CDR3 is TGTGCCAGCAGCTTGCGCCGGGGGAGAAGCACAGATACGCAGTATTTT.

This chain uses TRBV6-6 with TRBJ2-1; TRBD1 aligns across 7 bases. Germline V gene sequence: CDR1 MNHNY, CDR2 SVGAGI (reference sequence). The CDR3 spans 12 residues. With V trimmed by 10 bases and J by 7 bases, 7 bases remained unmatched. The CDR3 reads CATLGTANEQFF. CDR3 nucleotides: TGTGCCACCCTCGGGACAGCGAATGAGCAGTTCTTC.

The chain combines TRBV7-9 with TRBJ1-6; D possibly corresponds to TRBD1 (5 bases). The CDR3 is 17 amino acids. The V gene lost 4 bases and the J gene lost 1 base, with 14 bases spanning the gap. Per the germline V gene, CDR1 is SEHNR and CDR2 is FQNEAQ (reference sequence). CDR3 loop: CASSSSGGASYNSPLHF. CDR3 nucleotide sequence: TGTGCCAGCAGCTCGAGCGGAGGGGCTTCCTATAATTCACCCCTCCACTTT.

The chain joins TRBV4-2 to TRBJ1-2, with TRBD1 matching over 8 bases. The trim removed 5 bases at V and 4 bases at J, leaving 9 bases unmatched. The V gene's germline CDR1 is LGHNA and CDR2 YNFKEQ. CDR3 size: 15 residues. In nucleotides, the CDR3 is TGTGCCAGCAGCGAACAGACAGGGGCGTCCTATGGCTACACCTTC. This sequence encodes CASSEQTGASYGYTF.

The chain carries TRBV5-5 and TRBJ2-6, with D possibly being TRBD1 (5 bases). The CDR3 runs 17 residues. V lost 4 bases to trimming and J lost 0 bases, with 14 bases between them. The germline V gene has CDR1 SGHKS and CDR2 YYEKEE (reference sequence). As DNA, the CDR3 is TGTGCCAGCAGCCCATGGGGCGCATCCTCTGGGGCCAACGTCCTGACTTTC. The encoded protein is CASSPWGASSGANVLTF.

This clone was found once. This chain links TRBV19 with TRBJ1-1; D not resolved. CDR1 and CDR2 from the germline V gene are LNHDA and SQIVND (reference sequence). With 7 bases removed from V and 7 bases from J, the gap between germline ends came to 10 bases. This CDR3 spans 11 amino acids. CDR3 coding DNA: TGTGCCAGTATCCGGAGGAGTGAAGCTTTCTTT. Residues: CASIRRSEAFF.

This chain joins TRBV5-1 and TRBJ2-1; 7 nucleotides line up with TRBD1. V was pared by 5 bases and J by 3 bases, with 11 bases of the junction left unmatched. The CDR3 totals 16 residues. Germline V gene lookup returns CDR1 SGHRS and CDR2 YFSETQ. CDR3 DNA sequence: TGCGCCAGCAGTATGGTCCGGGACAGCTTCTACAATGAGCAGTTCTTC. As protein: CASSMVRDSFYNEQFF.

The chain employs TRBV6-1 and TRBJ1-1; D may be TRBD1 (5 bases). Germline assignment: CDR1 MNHNS and CDR2 SASEGT. The CDR3 totals 13 residues. The V gene lost 2 bases and the J gene lost 4 bases, with 8 bases spanning the gap. The CDR3 here is CASSENRLTEAFF. In nucleotides, the CDR3 is TGTGCCAGCAGTGAAAACAGGCTCACTGAAGCTTTCTTT.

This clone was counted once. V is TRBV5-6 and J is TRBJ1-1, with unresolved D. The CDR3 is 14 residues long. V was trimmed by 0 bases and J by 1 base, leaving 7 bases between them. The germline gives CDR1 SGHDT, CDR2 YYEEEE. CDR3 amino acids: CASSLGAGNTEAFF. CDR3 nucleotides: TGTGCCAGCAGCTTGGGGGCCGGGAACACTGAAGCTTTCTTT.

The chain employs TRBV20-1 and TRBJ1-1; D is undetermined. Trimming took off 2 bases at V and 7 bases at J, with 5 bases between the two ends. Germline V lookup: CDR1 DFQATT, CDR2 SNEGSKA (reference sequence). The CDR3 loop spans 10 amino acids. CDR3: CSARRFEAFF. CDR3 sequence (DNA): TGCAGTGCTAGACGTTTTGAAGCTTTCTTT.

The V gene is TRBV18, the J gene TRBJ2-1; possibly TRBD1 for D (5 bases). V gave up 3 bases and J gave up 5 bases, with 11 bases separating them. CDR1 KGHSH and CDR2 LQKENI come from the germline V gene. The CDR3 contains 14 residues. The chain's CDR3 is CASSPAGLHNEQFF. CDR3 bases: TGTGCCAGCTCACCCGCAGGGTTACACAATGAGCAGTTCTTC.

The chain carries TRBV6-5 and TRBJ2-5; TRBD2 agrees at 11 bases. The CDR3 totals 13 residues. The V and J ends lost 6 bases and 5 bases, in that order; junction bases with no gene match: 2. Germline CDR1 is MNHEY and CDR2 is SVGAGI. CDR3 coding DNA: TGTGCCAGCAGACCTAGCGGGGGGGAGACCCAGTACTTC. Protein sequence: CASRPSGGETQYF.

V gene TRBV5-1 combines with J gene TRBJ2-7; maybe TRBD1 (6 bases). Germline values: CDR1 SGHRS, CDR2 YFSETQ. There are 11 residues in the CDR3. Trimming stripped 4 bases from V and 7 bases from J, with 9 bases between. CDR3 protein: CASSPGTEQYF. The CDR3 DNA follows: TGCGCCAGCAGCCCAGGGACAGAGCAGTACTTC.

The chain has TRBV7-2 and TRBJ2-1; 8 bases are shared with TRBD2. The CDR3 consists of 15 residues. The germline V gene has CDR1 SGHTA and CDR2 FQGNSA. V lost 5 bases and J lost 6; bases outside the gene matches: 9. The DNA of the CDR3 is TGTGCCAGCAGCGGTTCTCGGGGGGGATTCAATGAGCAGTTCTTC. Translation gives CASSGSRGGFNEQFF. Together with reference TRBV7-2 and TRBJ2-1, the CDR3 gives the full variable domain: GAGVSQSPSNKVTEKGKDVELRCDPISGHTALYWYRQSLGQGLEFLIYFQGNSAPDKSGLPSDRFSAERTGGSVSTLTIQRTQQEDSAVYLCASSGSRGGFNEQFFGPGTRLTVL.

The chain links TRBV29-1 to TRBJ1-1, with D perhaps matching TRBD1 (6 bases). This CDR3 has 15 amino acids. V dropped 7 bases and J dropped 0 bases, with 18 bases sitting between them. The germline CDR1 and CDR2 sequences are SQVTM and ANQGSEA. CDR3 loop: CSATKRQAMNTEAFF. The CDR3 DNA is TGCAGCGCCACCAAACGACAGGCCATGAACACTGAAGCTTTCTTT.

The V and J genes are TRBV7-2 and TRBJ1-5; D remains unclear. Trimming took 4 bases from V and 9 from J, leaving 13 bases between them. The CDR3 consists of 13 residues. Germline CDR1 is SGHTA and CDR2 is FQGNSA. CDR3 amino acids: CASSSGLIRPQHF. CDR3 nucleotide sequence: TGTGCCAGCAGCTCAGGTTTAATACGGCCCCAGCATTTT. Full variable domain (outside the CDR3, taken from reference TRBV7-2 and TRBJ1-5): GAGVSQSPSNKVTEKGKDVELRCDPISGHTALYWYRQSLGQGLEFLIYFQGNSAPDKSGLPSDRFSAERTGGSVSTLTIQRTQQEDSAVYLCASSSGLIRPQHFGDGTRLSIL.

This sequence joins TRBV19 and TRBJ2-6; TRBD1 matches 7 bases. The CDR3 sequence is 17 residues long. CDR1 and CDR2 (germline): LNHDA, SQIVND (reference sequence). V was pared by 7 bases and J by 0 bases, with 9 bases of the junction left unmatched. DNA of the CDR3: TGTGCCAGTATCAGGACAGGAACATTCTCTGGGGCCAACGTCCTGACTTTC. This translates into CASIRTGTFSGANVLTF.

The rearrangement links TRBV7-9 to TRBJ2-7, with D maybe TRBD1 (6 bases). The CDR3 has 13 amino acids. The V end was cut by 3 bases, the J end by 7 bases, with 13 bases between. CDR1 and CDR2 from the germline V gene are SEHNR and FQNEAQ (reference sequence). The CDR3 is CASSFSQGREQYF. The CDR3 nucleotides read TGTGCCAGCAGCTTTAGCCAGGGGCGTGAGCAGTACTTC.

A word on this clone: Within the sample, other DNA sequences also encode this same CDR3. CDR3 coding DNA: TGCGCCAGCAGCTCGGGGACAGGCTCCTACGAGCAGTACTTC. This translates into CASSSGTGSYEQYF. The V call is TRBV5-1, the J call TRBJ2-7; 8 nucleotides match TRBD1. Germline-derived CDR1 and CDR2 are SGHRS and YFSETQ. The CDR3 runs to 14 residues. The V segment lost 3 bases and the J segment 0 bases; nucleotides outside the gene matches: 2.